This T cell receptor beta chain is from a study of blood T cell repertoires in COVID-19. Study background: Donors in the United States, Italy and Spain gave samples during acute or convalescent COVID-19. Sources were T cells, B-cell-depleted T cells, or PBMCs; the material itself was cDNA or gDNA.

V shed 5 bases and J shed 0 bases, with 7 bases lying between them. In germline, CDR1 is SNHLY, CDR2 FYNNEI. The length of the CDR3 is 14 residues. In the source study's methods: From reference gene primer amplification, estimates of nucleated cell counts were derived. Generated by immunoSEQ multiplex PCR, the TCRdb table keeps only in-frame clones and is missing some. The V and J calls and the clone size are those of that table, but D and trimming were determined from the DNA. This sample has about 140,000 clones; about 85% occur once, and the top ten carry more than 2.5%. Patients at the Seattle site were enrolled during active infection and followed longitudinally.

This sequence originates from a human donor with COVID-19, enrolled during active disease. The donor label of this sample is uncertain. The sample was peripheral blood. V usage is TRBV2 and J usage is TRBJ1-4; D is unresolved. This chain's CDR3 is CASSRSATNEKLFF. CDR3 in DNA: TGTGCCAGCAGTCGATCAGCAACTAATGAAAAACTGTTTTTT. Full variable domain (remainder filled in from reference TRBV2 and TRBJ1-4): EPEVTQTPSHQVTQMGQEVILRCVPISNHLYFYWYRQILGQKVEFLVSFYNNEISEKSEIFDDQFSVERPDGSNFTLKIRSTKLEDSAMYFCASSRSATNEKLFFGSGTQLSVL.